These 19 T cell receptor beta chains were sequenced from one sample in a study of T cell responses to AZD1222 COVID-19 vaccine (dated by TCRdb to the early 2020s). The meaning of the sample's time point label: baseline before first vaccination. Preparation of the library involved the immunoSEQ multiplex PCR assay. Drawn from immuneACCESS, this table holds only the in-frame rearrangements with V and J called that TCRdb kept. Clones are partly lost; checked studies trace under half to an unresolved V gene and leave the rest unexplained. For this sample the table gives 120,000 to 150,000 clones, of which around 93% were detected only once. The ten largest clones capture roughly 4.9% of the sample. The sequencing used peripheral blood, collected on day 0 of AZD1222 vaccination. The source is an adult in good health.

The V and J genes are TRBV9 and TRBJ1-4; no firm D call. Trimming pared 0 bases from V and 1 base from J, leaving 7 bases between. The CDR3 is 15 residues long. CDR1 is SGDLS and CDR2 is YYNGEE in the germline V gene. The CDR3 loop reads CASSVGGVTNEKLFF. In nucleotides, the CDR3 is TGTGCCAGCAGCGTAGGCGGAGTAACTAATGAAAAACTGTTTTTT.

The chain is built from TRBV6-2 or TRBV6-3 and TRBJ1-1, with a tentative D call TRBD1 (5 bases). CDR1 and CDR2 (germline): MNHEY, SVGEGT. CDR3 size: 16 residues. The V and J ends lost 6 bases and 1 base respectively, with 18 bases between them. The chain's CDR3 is CASSLYVGVTNTEAFF. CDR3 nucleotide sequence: TGTGCCAGCAGCCTATACGTGGGGGTCACGAACACTGAAGCTTTCTTT.

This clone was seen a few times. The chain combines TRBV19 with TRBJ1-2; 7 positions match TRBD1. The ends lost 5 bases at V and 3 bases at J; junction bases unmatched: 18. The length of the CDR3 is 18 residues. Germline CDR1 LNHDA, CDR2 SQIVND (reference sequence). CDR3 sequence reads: CASSLVHAGQPVDYGYTF. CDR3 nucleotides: TGTGCCAGTAGTCTTGTACATGCGGGACAGCCTGTAGACTATGGCTACACCTTC.

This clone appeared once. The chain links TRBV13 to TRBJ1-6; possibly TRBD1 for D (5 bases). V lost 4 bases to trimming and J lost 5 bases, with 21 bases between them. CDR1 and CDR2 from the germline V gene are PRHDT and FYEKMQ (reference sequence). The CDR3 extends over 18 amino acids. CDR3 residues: CASSSFVRPTVNNSPLHF. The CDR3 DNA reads TGTGCCAGCAGCTCCTTTGTCCGCCCGACAGTTAATAATTCACCCCTCCACTTT.

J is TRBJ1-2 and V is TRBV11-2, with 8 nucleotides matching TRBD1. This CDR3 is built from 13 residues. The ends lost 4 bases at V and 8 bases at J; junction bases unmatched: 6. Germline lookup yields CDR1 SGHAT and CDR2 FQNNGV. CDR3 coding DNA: TGTGCCAGCAGCTGGCAGGGGGCTGGGGGCTACACCTTC. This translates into CASSWQGAGGYTF.

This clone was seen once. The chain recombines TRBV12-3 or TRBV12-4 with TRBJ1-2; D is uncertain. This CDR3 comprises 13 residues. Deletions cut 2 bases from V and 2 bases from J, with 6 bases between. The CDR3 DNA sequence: TGTGCCAGCAGTTTAAATATCAACTATGGCTACACCTTC. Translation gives CASSLNINYGYTF.

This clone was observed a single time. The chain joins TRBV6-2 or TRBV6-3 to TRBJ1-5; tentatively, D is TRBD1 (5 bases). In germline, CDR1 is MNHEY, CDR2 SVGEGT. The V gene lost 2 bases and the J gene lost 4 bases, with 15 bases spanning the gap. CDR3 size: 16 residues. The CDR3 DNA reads TGTGCCAGCAGTTACGACCGTTCAGGGTTAAATCAGCCCCAGCATTTT. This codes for CASSYDRSGLNQPQHF.

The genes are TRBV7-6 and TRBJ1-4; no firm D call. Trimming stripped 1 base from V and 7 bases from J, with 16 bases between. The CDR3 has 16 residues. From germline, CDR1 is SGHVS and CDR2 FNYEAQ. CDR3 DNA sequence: TGTGCCAGCAGCTTAGGGCCGGGTATAGAGGGTGAAAAACTGTTTTTT. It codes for CASSLGPGIEGEKLFF.

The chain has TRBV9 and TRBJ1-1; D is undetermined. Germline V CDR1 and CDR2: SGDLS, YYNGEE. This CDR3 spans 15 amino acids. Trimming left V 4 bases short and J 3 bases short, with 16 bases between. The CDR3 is CASSLGGMRYTEAFF. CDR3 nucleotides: TGTGCCAGCAGCCTTGGTGGAATGAGGTACACTGAAGCTTTCTTT. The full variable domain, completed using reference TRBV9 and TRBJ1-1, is DSGVTQTPKHLITATGQRVTLRCSPRSGDLSVYWYQQSLDQGLQFLIQYYNGEERAKGNILERFSAQQFPDLHSELNLSSLELGDSALYFCASSLGGMRYTEAFFGQGTRLTVV.

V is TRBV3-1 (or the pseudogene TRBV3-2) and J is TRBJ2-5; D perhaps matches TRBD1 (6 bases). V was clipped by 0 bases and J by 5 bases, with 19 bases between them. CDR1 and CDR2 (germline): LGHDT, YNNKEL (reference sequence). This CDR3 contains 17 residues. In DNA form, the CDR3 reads TGTGCCAGCAGCCAAGATCTTGGGGCAGGGGATAGCGAGACCCAGTACTTC. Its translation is CASSQDLGAGDSETQYF.

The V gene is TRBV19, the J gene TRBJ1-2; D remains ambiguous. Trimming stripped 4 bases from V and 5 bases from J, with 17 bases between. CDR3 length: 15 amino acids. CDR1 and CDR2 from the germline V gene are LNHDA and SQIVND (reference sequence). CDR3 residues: CASSRTVERTYGYTF. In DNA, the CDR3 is TGTGCCAGTAGTAGAACGGTAGAGAGGACTTATGGCTACACCTTC.

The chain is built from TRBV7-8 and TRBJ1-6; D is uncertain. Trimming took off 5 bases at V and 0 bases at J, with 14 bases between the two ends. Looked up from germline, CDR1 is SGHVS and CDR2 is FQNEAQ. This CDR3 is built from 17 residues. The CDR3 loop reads CASSPLQRSSYNSPLHF. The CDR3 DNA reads TGTGCCAGCAGCCCCCTTCAGCGAAGCTCCTATAATTCACCCCTCCACTTT.

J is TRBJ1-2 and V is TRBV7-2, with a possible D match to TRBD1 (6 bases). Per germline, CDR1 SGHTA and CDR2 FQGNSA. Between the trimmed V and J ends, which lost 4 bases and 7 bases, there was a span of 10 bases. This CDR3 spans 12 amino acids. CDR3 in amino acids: CASSYHRAGYTF. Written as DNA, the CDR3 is TGTGCCAGCAGCTATCACAGGGCTGGCTACACCTTC.

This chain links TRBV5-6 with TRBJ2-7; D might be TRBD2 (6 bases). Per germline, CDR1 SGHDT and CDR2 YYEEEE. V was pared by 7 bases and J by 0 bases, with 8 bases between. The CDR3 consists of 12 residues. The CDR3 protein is CASGGDSYEQYF. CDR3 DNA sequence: TGTGCCAGCGGAGGGGACTCCTACGAGCAGTACTTC.

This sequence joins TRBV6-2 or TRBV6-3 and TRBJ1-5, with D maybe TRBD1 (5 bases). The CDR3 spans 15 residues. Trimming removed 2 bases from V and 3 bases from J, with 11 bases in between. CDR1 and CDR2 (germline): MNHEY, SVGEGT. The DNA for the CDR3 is TGTGCCAGCAGTTACCCAGACAGACCCAATCAGCCCCAGCATTTT. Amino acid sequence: CASSYPDRPNQPQHF.

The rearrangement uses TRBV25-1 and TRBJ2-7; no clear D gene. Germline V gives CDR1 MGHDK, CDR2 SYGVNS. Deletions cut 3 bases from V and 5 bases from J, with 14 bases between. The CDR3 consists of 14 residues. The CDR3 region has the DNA TGTGCCAGCAGTGATTTCCTGGGTTTCCACGAGCAGTACTTC. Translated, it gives CASSDFLGFHEQYF.

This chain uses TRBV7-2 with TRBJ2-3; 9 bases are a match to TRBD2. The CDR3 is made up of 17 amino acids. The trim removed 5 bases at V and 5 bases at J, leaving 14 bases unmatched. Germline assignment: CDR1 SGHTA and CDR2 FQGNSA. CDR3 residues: CASSLRVGGGARDTQYF. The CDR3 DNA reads TGTGCCAGCAGCCTCCGTGTCGGCGGGGGGGCCAGAGATACGCAGTATTTT.

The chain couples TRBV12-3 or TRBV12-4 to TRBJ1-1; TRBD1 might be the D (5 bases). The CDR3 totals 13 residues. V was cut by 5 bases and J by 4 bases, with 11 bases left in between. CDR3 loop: CASSLDRLTEAFF. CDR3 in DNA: TGTGCCAGCAGTCTAGACAGACTCACTGAAGCTTTCTTT.

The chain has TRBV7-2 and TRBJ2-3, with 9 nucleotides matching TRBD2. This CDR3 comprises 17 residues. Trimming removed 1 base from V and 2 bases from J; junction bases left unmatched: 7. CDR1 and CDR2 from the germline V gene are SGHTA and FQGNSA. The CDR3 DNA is TGTGCCAGCAGCTTAGGCGATAGCGGGGGCCCCACAGATACGCAGTATTTT. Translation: CASSLGDSGGPTDTQYF.